Sequencing of this T cell receptor beta chain was carried out in a study of CD8 T cells in ankylosing spondylitis. This clonotype was seen a handful of times. Its cognate antigen is unknown. The study's findings and limits: A TCR beta motif made of 7 to 9 highly homologous variants seemed typical of ankylosing spondylitis blood.

TCRdb re-called the 5' RACE reads with MiXCR, one entry per CDR3 protein. Of hundreds of thousands of distinct CDR3 sequences detected, 12% appear once; the ten largest clones hold under 0.6%. The germline gives CDR1 MNHNS, CDR2 SASEGT. The CDR3 has 14 amino acids. The V and J ends lost 7 bases and 4 bases respectively, with 13 bases between them. The genes are TRBV6-1 and TRBJ1-4; no clear D gene. The sequence derives from a male donor with ankylosing spondylitis. Sequenced sample: blood, either unsorted or a sorted T cell fraction (not recorded which). The CDR3 DNA sequence: TGTGCCAGCAATCTGGACGGTCATAATGAAAAACTGTTTTTT. It codes for CASNLDGHNEKLFF.